This T cell receptor beta chain was identified in a study of T-cell reconstitution after alpha-beta-depleted transplantation in children. The library targeted TCRbeta and was prepared with unique molecular identifiers. TCRdb reanalysed the PCR reads using MiXCR and keeps one entry per CDR3 protein. The sample yields around 100,000 distinct CDR3 sequences, approximately 10% seen once. Overall study results and limits: Newly produced T cells mostly provided counts and TCRbeta diversity after one year, as hyperexpanded clones declined. In patients about two months after transplant, alpha-beta T cells reportedly arose from several hundred expanded graft clones. The study traced high day-60 TCRbeta diversity in some patients to surviving recipient T cells and thymic progenitors.

The CDR3 contains 15 residues. Germline V CDR1 and CDR2: MNHNS, SASEGT. V lost 1 base to trimming and J lost 7 bases, with 15 bases between them. This clonotype was recorded many times. The antigen is undetermined. This specimen was PBMCs, taken before TCRalphabeta/CD19-depleted stem cell transplant. This sequence was found in a boy between 2 and 15 years old with acute lymphoblastic leukemia, due to receive a stem cell transplant. The chain combines TRBV6-1 with TRBJ2-3; D perhaps matches TRBD2 (5 bases). CDR3 amino acids: CASSEEGKSGNTQYF. For the CDR3, the DNA is TGTGCCAGCAGTGAAGAAGGGAAGTCGGGGAATACGCAGTATTTT.